This T cell receptor beta chain was captured in a study of CD8 T cells in Susac syndrome. Study-level background: Blood was drawn from patients with Susac syndrome. At that point, they were therapy-naive, on corticosteroids, or on intravenous immunoglobulin alone. Regarding the study as a whole: Susac syndrome CD8+ repertoires were clonally expanded, most strongly in CD8+ TEMRA cells. Susac-specific public clones numbered about 15 in total CD8+ repertoires (and roughly five in CD8+ TEMRA repertoires).

Sequencing targeted TCR beta in blood CD8+ and CD4+ T cells. A word on this clonotype: Its antigen is not known.

The V gene end was trimmed by 0 bases and the J gene end by 1 base; junction bases not matched to a gene: 2. The CDR3 is 16 amino acids. The germline V gene encodes CDR1 MNHNY and CDR2 SVGAGI (reference sequence). An amount of RNA that ranged from roughly 0.5 to 1 ug was reverse transcribed with random hexamers. MiXCR was run by TCRdb on the immunoSEQ multiplex PCR reads, yielding one entry per CDR3 protein. Of around 80,000 distinct CDR3 sequences detected, approximately 93% appear once; the ten largest clones hold less than 0.55%. The clonotype was recovered from a human donor with Susac syndrome. Sequencing was performed on CD8+ T cells from PBMCs. V is TRBV6-6 and J is TRBJ2-2; 7 bases align to TRBD2. The CDR3 bases are TGTGCCAGCAGTTACTCAGGGACTAAGAACACCGGGGAGCTGTTTTTT. As protein: CASSYSGTKNTGELFF.